A selection of T cell receptor beta chains follows, all from one sample in a study of cytomegalovirus exposure and HLA in healthy donors. TCRdb keeps only in-frame clones here, not all; method: immunoSEQ multiplex PCR. Of 150,000 to 250,000 clones listed, approximately 78% are singletons. The sample was PBMCs. Source of these receptors: a woman between 45 and 60 years old in good health and CMV-seropositive. Each CDR3 is given with its conserved first and last residue. Clone size is given for some rows only: seen once, a few or many times, or a class if the clone is expanded.

clone size: NA
J gene: TRBJ2-7
V gene: TRBV19
CDR3 protein: CASSRDRSEQYF

clone size: NA
J gene: TRBJ2-5
V gene: TRBV2
CDR3 protein: CASSESGAQYF

clone size: NA
J gene: TRBJ1-2
V gene: TRBV6-1
CDR3 protein: CASIRTPGTNYGYTF

clone size: once
J gene: TRBJ2-3
V gene: TRBV5-4
CDR3 protein: CASSLAPGVGTDTQYF

clone size: NA
J gene: TRBJ2-3
V gene: TRBV11-2
CDR3 protein: CASSLDPAIDTQYF

clone size: NA
J gene: TRBJ1-5
V gene: TRBV6-4
CDR3 protein: CASSREINQPQHF

clone size: NA
J gene: TRBJ1-5
V gene: TRBV15
CDR3 protein: CATGGSRGGSNQPQHF

clone size: NA
J gene: TRBJ2-7
V gene: TRBV5-1
CDR3 protein: CASGLDGTIPREQYF

clone size: NA
J gene: TRBJ2-3
V gene: TRBV15
CDR3 protein: CATSRTGGTGTDTQYF

clone size: NA
J gene: TRBJ2-5
V gene: TRBV10-2
CDR3 protein: CASGQTGRETQYF

clone size: NA
J gene: TRBJ2-7
V gene: TRBV10-3
CDR3 protein: CAISEGGYEQYF

clone size: NA
J gene: TRBJ1-4
V gene: TRBV5-1
CDR3 protein: CASSGGRENEKLFF

clone size: NA
J gene: TRBJ2-3
V gene: TRBV27
CDR3 protein: CASSRGWRPTDTQYF

clone size: NA
J gene: TRBJ2-3
V gene: TRBV5-1
CDR3 protein: CASAWGSGGTDTQYF

clone size: NA
J gene: TRBJ1-1
V gene: TRBV6-5
CDR3 protein: CASSETGGRTEAFF

clone size: NA
J gene: TRBJ2-5
V gene: TRBV5-1
CDR3 protein: CASSLSLVEETQYF

clone size: once
J gene: TRBJ2-7
V gene: TRBV20-1
CDR3 protein: CSARTAYEQYF

clone size: few
J gene: TRBJ2-1
V gene: TRBV5-6
CDR3 protein: CASSLAFSSTGGRNEQFF

clone size: NA
J gene: TRBJ2-1
V gene: TRBV28
CDR3 protein: CASSLSLVRIEQFF

clone size: NA
J gene: TRBJ2-7
V gene: TRBV28
CDR3 protein: CASSDSGSHNPNEQYF

clone size: NA
J gene: TRBJ1-3
V gene: TRBV5-1
CDR3 protein: CASSFGGFSGNTIYF

clone size: NA
J gene: TRBJ1-5
V gene: TRBV9
CDR3 protein: CASSVEGGLRCPQHF

clone size: few
J gene: TRBJ1-4
V gene: TRBV18
CDR3 protein: CASSPIYGQGPAKLFF

clone size: NA
J gene: TRBJ2-7
V gene: TRBV29-1
CDR3 protein: CSVAPGQGSSYEQYF

clone size: NA
J gene: TRBJ2-5
V gene: TRBV11-2
CDR3 protein: CASSLETSGGQETQYF

clone size: NA
J gene: TRBJ1-6
V gene: TRBV7-9
CDR3 protein: CASSFGRFSPLHF

clone size: once
J gene: TRBJ2-3
V gene: TRBV5-1
CDR3 protein: CASSFRGGSTDTQYF

clone size: few
J gene: TRBJ1-2
V gene: TRBV2
CDR3 protein: CASSVLGQGATGYTF

clone size: NA
J gene: TRBJ1-3
V gene: TRBV10-2
CDR3 protein: CASSLQGFGNTIYF

clone size: NA
J gene: TRBJ2-5
V gene: TRBV5-1
CDR3 protein: CASTGIDSAETQYF

clone size: NA
J gene: TRBJ2-5
V gene: TRBV5-4
CDR3 protein: CASSAGTSGSGETQYF

clone size: NA
J gene: TRBJ2-3
V gene: TRBV6-5
CDR3 protein: CASSGLTGETQYF

clone size: NA
J gene: TRBJ2-7
V gene: TRBV19
CDR3 protein: CASRELAASYEQYF

clone size: NA
J gene: TRBJ2-2
V gene: TRBV5-1
CDR3 protein: CASSLRDRDNTGELFF

clone size: NA
J gene: TRBJ2-7
V gene: TRBV5-1
CDR3 protein: CASSLETGQGREQYF

clone size: once
J gene: NA
V gene: TRBV7-6
CDR3 protein: CASSSGTGAFYEQYF

clone size: NA
J gene: TRBJ2-7
V gene: TRBV4-2
CDR3 protein: CASSQDPGVAYEQYF

clone size: NA
J gene: TRBJ2-7
V gene: TRBV6-5
CDR3 protein: CASSAATLGSYEQYF

clone size: once
J gene: TRBJ2-1
V gene: TRBV19
CDR3 protein: CASSIDYSSYNEQFF

clone size: NA
J gene: TRBJ2-7
V gene: TRBV7-2
CDR3 protein: CASSRTGLSSEQYF

clone size: few
J gene: TRBJ1-1
V gene: TRBV6-4
CDR3 protein: CASSSGQGMNTEAFF

clone size: NA
J gene: TRBJ2-1
V gene: TRBV7-8
CDR3 protein: CASSSGQVLYNEQFF

clone size: once
J gene: TRBJ2-3
V gene: TRBV5-6
CDR3 protein: CASSWAPLRGADTQYF

clone size: NA
J gene: TRBJ1-5
V gene: TRBV28
CDR3 protein: CASSRRGTVDQPQHF

clone size: NA
J gene: TRBJ1-2
V gene: TRBV7-2
CDR3 protein: CASSLGTGTDYTF

clone size: once
J gene: TRBJ1-4
V gene: TRBV5-1
CDR3 protein: CASSRTEGENEKLFF

clone size: few
J gene: TRBJ2-7
V gene: TRBV27
CDR3 protein: CASSFGTGGSYEQYF

clone size: NA
J gene: TRBJ1-3
V gene: TRBV30
CDR3 protein: CAWSVPSPSSGNTIYF

clone size: once
J gene: TRBJ1-1
V gene: TRBV5-6
CDR3 protein: CASSLSRNTEAFF